Given below is one T cell receptor (beta chain) in context. The CDR3 has 15 residues. Trimming removed 1 base at V and 0 bases at J, with 7 bases between. From germline, CDR1 is SGHAT and CDR2 FQNNGV. The sample comes from a study of blood T cell repertoires in COVID-19. Looking at the study overall: Acute and convalescent COVID-19 samples came from the United States, Italy and Spain. Sources were T cells, B-cell-depleted T cells, or PBMCs; the material itself was cDNA or gDNA.

Authors' data handling: Quantification of nucleated cells was approximated via reference gene primer amplification. The data were produced by immunoSEQ multiplex PCR, yet TCRdb's version contains in-frame clones alone and is incomplete. The DNA was the basis for D and trimming; V, J and clone size are from that table. The sample consists of a few hundred thousand clones, around 80% of them appearing once. The TCR originated in a man in his fifties with active or convalescent COVID-19. The sequenced sample consisted of peripheral blood. This rearrangement joins TRBV11-2 to TRBJ1-5; D call uncertain. The CDR3 sequence is CASSLGAYSNQPQHF. The CDR3 nucleotides are TGTGCCAGCAGCTTAGGGGCGTATAGCAATCAGCCCCAGCATTTT.